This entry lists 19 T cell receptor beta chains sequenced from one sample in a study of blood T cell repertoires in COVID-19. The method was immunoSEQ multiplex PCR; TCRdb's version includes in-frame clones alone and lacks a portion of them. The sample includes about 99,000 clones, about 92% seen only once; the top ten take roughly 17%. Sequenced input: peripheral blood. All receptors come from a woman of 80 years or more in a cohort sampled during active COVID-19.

The CDR3 sequence is CASSSPKTGLETQYF. CDR3 DNA sequence: TGTGCCAGCAGCTCCCCTAAGACAGGGTTGGAGACCCAGTACTTC. The chain links TRBV5-4 to TRBJ2-5, with TRBD1 matching over 7 bases. Germline assignment: CDR1 SGHNT and CDR2 YYREEE (reference sequence). The CDR3 covers 15 residues. With 3 bases clipped from V and 5 bases from J, the junction kept 10 bases outside the gene matches.

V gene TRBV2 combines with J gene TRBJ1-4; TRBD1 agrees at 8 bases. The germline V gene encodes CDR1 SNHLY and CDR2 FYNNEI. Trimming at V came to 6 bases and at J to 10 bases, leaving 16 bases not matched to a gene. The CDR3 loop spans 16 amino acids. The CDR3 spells CASSGRMTGEVGKLFF. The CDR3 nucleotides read TGTGCCAGCAGCGGACGAATGACAGGGGAGGTTGGAAAACTGTTTTTT.

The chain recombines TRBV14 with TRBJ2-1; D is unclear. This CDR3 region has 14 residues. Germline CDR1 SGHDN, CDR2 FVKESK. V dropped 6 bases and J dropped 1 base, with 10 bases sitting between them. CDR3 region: CASSYSQSYNEQFF. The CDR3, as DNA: TGTGCCAGCAGTTACTCTCAATCCTACAATGAGCAGTTCTTC.

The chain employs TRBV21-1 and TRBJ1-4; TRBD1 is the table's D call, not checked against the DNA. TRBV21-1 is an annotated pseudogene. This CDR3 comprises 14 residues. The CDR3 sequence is CASGEQGAVEKLFF. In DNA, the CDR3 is TGTGCCAGCGGGGAACAGGGGGCCGTTGAAAAACTGTTTTTT.

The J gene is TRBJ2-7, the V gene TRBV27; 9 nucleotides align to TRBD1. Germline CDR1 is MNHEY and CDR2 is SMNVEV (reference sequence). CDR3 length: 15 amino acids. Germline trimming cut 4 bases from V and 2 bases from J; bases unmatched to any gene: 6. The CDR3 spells CASSSDGTGPYEQYF. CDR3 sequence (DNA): TGTGCCAGCAGTTCCGACGGGACAGGGCCCTACGAGCAGTACTTC.

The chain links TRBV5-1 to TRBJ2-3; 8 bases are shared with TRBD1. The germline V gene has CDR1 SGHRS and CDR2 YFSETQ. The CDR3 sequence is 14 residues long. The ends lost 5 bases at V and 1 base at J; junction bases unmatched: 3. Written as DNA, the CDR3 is TGCGCCAGCAGACCGGGACAGGGCACAGATACGCAGTATTTT. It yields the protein CASRPGQGTDTQYF.

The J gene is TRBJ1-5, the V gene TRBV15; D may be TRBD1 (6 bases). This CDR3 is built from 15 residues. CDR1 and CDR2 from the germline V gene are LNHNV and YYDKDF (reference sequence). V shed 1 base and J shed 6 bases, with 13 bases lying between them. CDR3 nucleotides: TGTGCCACCAGCAGAGGAAGACAGGACGGTCAGCCCCAGCATTTT. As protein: CATSRGRQDGQPQHF.

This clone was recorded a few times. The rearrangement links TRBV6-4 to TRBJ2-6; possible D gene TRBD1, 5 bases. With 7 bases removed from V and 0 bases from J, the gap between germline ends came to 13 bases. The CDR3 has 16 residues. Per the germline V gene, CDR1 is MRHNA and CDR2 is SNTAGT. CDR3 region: CASTKTADSGANVLTF. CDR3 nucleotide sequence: TGTGCCAGCACTAAGACAGCCGACTCTGGGGCCAACGTCCTGACTTTC.

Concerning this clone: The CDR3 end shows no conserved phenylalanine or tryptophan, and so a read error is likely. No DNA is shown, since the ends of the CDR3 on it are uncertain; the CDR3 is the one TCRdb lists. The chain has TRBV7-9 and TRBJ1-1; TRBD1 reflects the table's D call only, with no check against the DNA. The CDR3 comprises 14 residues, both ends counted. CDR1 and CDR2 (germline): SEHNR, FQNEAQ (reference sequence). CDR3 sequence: CASSSYRDTGKLGV.

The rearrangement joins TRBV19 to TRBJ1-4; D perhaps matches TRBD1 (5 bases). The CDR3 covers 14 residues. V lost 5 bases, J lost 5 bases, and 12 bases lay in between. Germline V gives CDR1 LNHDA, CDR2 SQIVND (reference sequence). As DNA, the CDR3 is TGTGCCAGTAGTCCACTCGGGGGGAATGAAAAACTGTTTTTT. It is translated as CASSPLGGNEKLFF.

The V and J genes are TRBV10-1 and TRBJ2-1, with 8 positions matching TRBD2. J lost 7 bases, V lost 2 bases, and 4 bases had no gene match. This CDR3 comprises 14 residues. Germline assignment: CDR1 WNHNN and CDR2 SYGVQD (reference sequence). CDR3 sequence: CASSETSGRNEQFF. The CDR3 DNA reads TGCGCCAGCAGTGAGACGAGCGGGAGAAATGAGCAGTTCTTC.

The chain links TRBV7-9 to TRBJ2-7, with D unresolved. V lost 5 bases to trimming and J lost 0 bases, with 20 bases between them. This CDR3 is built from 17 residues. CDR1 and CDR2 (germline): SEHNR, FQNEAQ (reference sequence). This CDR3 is CASSPVMSGSISYEQYF. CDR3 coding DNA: TGTGCCAGCAGCCCAGTAATGTCGGGTTCCATCTCCTACGAGCAGTACTTC.

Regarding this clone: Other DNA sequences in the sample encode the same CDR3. CDR3 nucleotides: TGTGCCACCAGTGATGGAGACAGCTATGGCTACACCTTC. This codes for CATSDGDSYGYTF. The V and J genes are TRBV24-1 and TRBJ1-2; D possibly corresponds to TRBD1 (5 bases). CDR3 length: 13 residues. Germline assignment: CDR1 KGHDR and CDR2 SFDVKD. The ends were cut back, 3 bases at V and 4 bases at J, with 8 bases in the middle.

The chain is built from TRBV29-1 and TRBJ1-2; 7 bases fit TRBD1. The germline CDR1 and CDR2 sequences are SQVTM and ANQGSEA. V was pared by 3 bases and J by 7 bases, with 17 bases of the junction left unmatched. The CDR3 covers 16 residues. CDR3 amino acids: CSVERIPEAGGGGYTF. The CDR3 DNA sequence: TGCAGCGTTGAGCGGATCCCTGAGGCAGGGGGTGGTGGCTACACCTTC.

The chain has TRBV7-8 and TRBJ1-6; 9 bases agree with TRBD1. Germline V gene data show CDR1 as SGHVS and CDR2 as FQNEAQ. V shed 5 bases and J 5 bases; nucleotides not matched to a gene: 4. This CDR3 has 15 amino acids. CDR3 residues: CASSPRQGDNSPLHF. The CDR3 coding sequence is TGTGCCAGCAGCCCAAGACAGGGGGATAATTCACCCCTCCACTTT.

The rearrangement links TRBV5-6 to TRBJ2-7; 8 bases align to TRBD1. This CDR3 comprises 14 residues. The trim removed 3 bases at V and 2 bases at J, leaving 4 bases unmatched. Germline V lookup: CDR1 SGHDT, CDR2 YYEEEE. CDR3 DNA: TGTGCCAGCAGCTCCGACAGGGGCACCTACGAGCAGTACTTC. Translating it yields CASSSDRGTYEQYF.

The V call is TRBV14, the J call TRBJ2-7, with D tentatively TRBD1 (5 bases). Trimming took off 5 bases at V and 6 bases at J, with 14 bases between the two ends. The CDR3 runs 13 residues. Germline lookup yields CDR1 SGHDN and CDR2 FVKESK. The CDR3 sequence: CASSTSFRGEQYF. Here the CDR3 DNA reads TGTGCCAGCAGCACCTCATTTAGGGGCGAGCAGTACTTC.

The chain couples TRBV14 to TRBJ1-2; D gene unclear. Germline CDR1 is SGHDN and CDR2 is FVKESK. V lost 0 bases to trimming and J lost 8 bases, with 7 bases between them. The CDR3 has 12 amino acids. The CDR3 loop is CASSQDRFGYTF. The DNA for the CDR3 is TGTGCCAGCAGCCAAGACAGGTTCGGCTACACCTTC.

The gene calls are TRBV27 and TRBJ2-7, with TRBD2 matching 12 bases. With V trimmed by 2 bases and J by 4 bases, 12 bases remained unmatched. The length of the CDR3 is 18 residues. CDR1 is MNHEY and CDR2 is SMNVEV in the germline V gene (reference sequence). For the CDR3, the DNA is TGTGCCAGCAGTTTAAAGCTGACTAGCGGGAGCCCCTCATACGAGCAGTACTTC. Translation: CASSLKLTSGSPSYEQYF.